This TCR beta chain was identified in a study of PD-1 blockade in classical Hodgkin lymphoma. Whole-study findings and limits: The causes of the repertoire differences, possibly disease activity or prior therapy, remain undefined. In CD4+ cells, TCR diversity went up significantly by C4D1, but in CD8+ cells it did not.

Deletions cut 6 bases from V and 5 bases from J, with 8 bases between. Germline CDR1 and CDR2: DFQATT and SNEGSKA (reference sequence). The CDR3 is made up of 10 amino acids. The method was immunoSEQ multiplex PCR; TCRdb's version includes in-frame clones alone and lacks a portion of them. The repertoire holds about 75,000 clones, roughly 91% seen once, with 8% in the top ten. Every patient had relapsed following autologous stem cell transplantation, and cohorts differed in brentuximab vedotin exposure. Concerning this clone: Its antigen remains unknown.

This sample comprised peripheral blood mononuclear cells (PBMCs), obtained at baseline. This rearrangement joins TRBV20-1 to TRBJ2-7; no clear D gene. This receptor was obtained from a human donor with classical Hodgkin lymphoma. CDR3 protein: CSATKDEQYF. The DNA of the CDR3 is TGCAGTGCAACGAAGGACGAGCAGTACTTC.